This T cell receptor (beta chain) was identified during a study of blood T cell repertoires in COVID-19. Study summary: Whether acute or convalescent, the COVID-19 samples came from the United States, Italy and Spain. T cells, B-cell-depleted T cells, or PBMCs provided the cDNA or gDNA that served as material.

Trimming removed 11 bases from V and 4 bases from J; junction bases left unmatched: 12. The CDR3 has 15 residues. Germline CDR1 is SEHNR and CDR2 is FQNEAQ (reference sequence). Original data processing: Estimation of nucleated cell counts was performed using reference gene primer amplification. Data came from immunoSEQ multiplex PCR; TCRdb stores just in-frame clones and leaves some out. That table furnishes V, J and clone size, whereas the DNA furnished D and trimming. The sample has 130,000 to 150,000 clones; roughly 80% are singletons. This clone has more than one count but fewer than ten. The receptor was isolated from a woman older than 75 in a cohort sampled during active or convalescent COVID-19. The sequenced sample was peripheral blood. The V gene is TRBV7-9, the J gene TRBJ1-2; 11 bases agree with TRBD1. The CDR3 DNA reads TGTGCCCACAATGGGGGGACAGGGGGGAGCTATGGCTACACCTTC. Amino acids: CAHNGGTGGSYGYTF. The full variable domain, completed using reference TRBV7-9 and TRBJ1-2, is DTGVSQNPRHKITKRGQNVTFRCDPISEHNRLYWYRQTLGQGPEFLTYFQNEAQLEKSRLLSDRFSAERPKGSFSTLEIQRTEQGDSAMYLCAHNGGTGGSYGYTFGSGTRLTVV.